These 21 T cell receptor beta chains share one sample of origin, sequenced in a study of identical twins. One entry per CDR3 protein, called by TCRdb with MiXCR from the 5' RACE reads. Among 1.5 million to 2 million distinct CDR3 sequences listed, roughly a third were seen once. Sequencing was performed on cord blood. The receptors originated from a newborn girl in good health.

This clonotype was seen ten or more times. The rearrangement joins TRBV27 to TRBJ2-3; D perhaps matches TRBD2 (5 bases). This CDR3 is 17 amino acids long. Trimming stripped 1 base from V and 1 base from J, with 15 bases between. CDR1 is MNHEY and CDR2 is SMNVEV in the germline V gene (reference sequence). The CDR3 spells CASSLFPLASRTDTQYF. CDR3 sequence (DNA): TGTGCCAGCAGTTTATTCCCGCTAGCCTCCCGCACAGATACGCAGTATTTT.

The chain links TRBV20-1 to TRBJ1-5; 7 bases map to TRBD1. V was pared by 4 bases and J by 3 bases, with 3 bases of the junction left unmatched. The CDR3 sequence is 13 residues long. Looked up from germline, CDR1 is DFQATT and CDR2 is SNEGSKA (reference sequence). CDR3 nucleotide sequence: TGCAGTGCTAAGACAGGGACCAATCAGCCCCAGCATTTT. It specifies CSAKTGTNQPQHF.

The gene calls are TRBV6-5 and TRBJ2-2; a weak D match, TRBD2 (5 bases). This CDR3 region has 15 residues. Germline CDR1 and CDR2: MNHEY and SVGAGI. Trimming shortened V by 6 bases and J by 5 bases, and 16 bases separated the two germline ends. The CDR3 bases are TGTGCCAGCAGGGTATTCGGGGAGCCTACCGGGGAGCTGTTTTTT. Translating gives CASRVFGEPTGELFF.

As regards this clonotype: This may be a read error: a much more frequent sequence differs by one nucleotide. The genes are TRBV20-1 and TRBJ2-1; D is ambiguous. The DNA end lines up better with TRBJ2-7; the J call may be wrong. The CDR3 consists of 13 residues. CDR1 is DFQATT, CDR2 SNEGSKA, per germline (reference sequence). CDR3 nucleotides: TGCAGTGCTACTAGATCGGTACACAATGAGCAGTACTTC. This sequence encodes CSATRSVHNEQYF.

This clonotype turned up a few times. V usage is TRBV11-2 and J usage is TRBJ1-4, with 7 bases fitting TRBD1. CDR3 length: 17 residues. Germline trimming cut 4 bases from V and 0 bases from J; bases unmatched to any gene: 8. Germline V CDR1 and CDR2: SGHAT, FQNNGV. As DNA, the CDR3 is TGTGCCAGCAGCTCCCTCCGACAGGGAACAACTAATGAAAAACTGTTTTTT. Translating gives CASSSLRQGTTNEKLFF.

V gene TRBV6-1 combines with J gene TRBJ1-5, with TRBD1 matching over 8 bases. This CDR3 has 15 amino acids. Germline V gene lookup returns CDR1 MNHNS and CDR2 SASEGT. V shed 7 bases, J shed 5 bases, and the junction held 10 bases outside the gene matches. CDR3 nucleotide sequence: TGTGCCAGCAACCAAGACAGGGGTGGGTATCAGCCCCAGCATTTT. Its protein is CASNQDRGGYQPQHF.

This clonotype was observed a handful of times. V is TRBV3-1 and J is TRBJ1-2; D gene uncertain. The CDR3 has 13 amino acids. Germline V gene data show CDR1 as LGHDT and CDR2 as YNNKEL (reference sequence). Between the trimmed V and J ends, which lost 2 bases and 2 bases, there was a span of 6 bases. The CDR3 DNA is TGTGCCAGCAGCCAATCCCAAAACTATGGCTACACCTTC. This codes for CASSQSQNYGYTF.

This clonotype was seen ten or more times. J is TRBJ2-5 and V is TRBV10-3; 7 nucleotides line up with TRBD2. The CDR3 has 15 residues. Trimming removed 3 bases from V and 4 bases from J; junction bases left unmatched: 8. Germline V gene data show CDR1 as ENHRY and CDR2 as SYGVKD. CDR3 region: CAISDNPGGGETQYF. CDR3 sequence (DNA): TGTGCCATCAGTGATAATCCGGGGGGAGGAGAGACCCAGTACTTC.

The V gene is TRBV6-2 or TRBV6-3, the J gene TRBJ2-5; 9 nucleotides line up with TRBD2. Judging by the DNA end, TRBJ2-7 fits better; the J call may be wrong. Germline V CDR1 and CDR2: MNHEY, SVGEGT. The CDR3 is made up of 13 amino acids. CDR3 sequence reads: CASRGTSPYEQYF. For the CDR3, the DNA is TGTGCCAGCAGAGGGACTAGCCCCTACGAGCAGTACTTC.

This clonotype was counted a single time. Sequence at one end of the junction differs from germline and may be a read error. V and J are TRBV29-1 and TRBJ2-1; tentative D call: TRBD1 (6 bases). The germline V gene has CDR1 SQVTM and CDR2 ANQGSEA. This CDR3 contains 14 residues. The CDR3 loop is CSVSRGEGYNEQLF. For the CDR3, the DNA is TGCAGCGTTTCCAGGGGCGAAGGTTACAATGAGCAGTTATTC.

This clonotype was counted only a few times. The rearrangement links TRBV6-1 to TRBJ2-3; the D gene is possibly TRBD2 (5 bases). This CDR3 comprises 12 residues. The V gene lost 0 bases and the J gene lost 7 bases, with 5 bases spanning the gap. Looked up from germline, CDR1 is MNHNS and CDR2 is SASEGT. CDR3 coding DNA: TGTGCCAGCAGTGAAGCCGGGAATACGCAGTATTTT. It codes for CASSEAGNTQYF.

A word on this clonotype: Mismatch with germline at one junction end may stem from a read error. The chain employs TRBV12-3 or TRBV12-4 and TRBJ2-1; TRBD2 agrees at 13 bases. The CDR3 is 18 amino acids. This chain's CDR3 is CASSSGLAGPSSCNEQFF. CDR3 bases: TGTGCCAGCAGCTCGGGACTAGCGGGACCCAGCTCCTGCAATGAGCAGTTCTTC.

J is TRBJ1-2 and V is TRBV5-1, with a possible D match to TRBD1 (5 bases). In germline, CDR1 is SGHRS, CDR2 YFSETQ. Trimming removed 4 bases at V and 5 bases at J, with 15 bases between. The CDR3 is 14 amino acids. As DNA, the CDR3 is TGCGCCAGCAGCCCCGAGGCGGGGGGGTATGGCTACACCTTC. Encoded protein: CASSPEAGGYGYTF.

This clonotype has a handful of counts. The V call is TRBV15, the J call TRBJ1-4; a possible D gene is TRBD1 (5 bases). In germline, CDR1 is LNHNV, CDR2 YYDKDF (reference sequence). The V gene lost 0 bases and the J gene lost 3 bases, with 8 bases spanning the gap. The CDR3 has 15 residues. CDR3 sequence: CATSRDQGSNEKLFF. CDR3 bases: TGTGCCACCAGCAGAGATCAGGGATCTAATGAAAAACTGTTTTTT.

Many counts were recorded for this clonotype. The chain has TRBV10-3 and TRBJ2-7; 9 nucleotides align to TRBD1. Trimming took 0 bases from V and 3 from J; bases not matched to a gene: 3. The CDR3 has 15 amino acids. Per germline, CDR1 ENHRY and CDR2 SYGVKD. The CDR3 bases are TGTGCCATCAGTGAGTCCCCGACAGGGGGCTACGAGCAGTACTTC. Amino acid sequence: CAISESPTGGYEQYF.

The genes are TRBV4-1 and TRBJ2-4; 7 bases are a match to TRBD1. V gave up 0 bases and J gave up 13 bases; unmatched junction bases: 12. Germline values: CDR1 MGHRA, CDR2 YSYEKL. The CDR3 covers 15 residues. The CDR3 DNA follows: TGCGCCAGCAGCCAAGACGGGACAGCACCCTACGCGCAGTACTTC. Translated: CASSQDGTAPYAQYF.

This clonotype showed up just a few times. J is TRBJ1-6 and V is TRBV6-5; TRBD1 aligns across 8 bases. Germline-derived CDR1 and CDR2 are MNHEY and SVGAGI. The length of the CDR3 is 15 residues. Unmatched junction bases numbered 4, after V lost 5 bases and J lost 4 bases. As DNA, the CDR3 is TGTGCCAGCAGTGGACAGGGAGCTTATAATTCACCCCTCCACTTT. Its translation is CASSGQGAYNSPLHF.

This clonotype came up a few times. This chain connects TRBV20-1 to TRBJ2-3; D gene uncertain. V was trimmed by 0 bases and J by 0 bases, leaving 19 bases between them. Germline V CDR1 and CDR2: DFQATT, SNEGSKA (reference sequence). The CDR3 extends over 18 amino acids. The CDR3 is CSARDPTGPYSSTDTQYF. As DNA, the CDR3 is TGCAGTGCTAGAGATCCAACGGGCCCCTACTCTAGCACAGATACGCAGTATTTT.

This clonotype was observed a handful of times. The CDR3 is CASNLLAGGLYNEQFF. The CDR3 DNA is TGTGCCAGCAACTTACTAGCGGGGGGGCTTTACAATGAGCAGTTCTTC. The chain is built from TRBV3-1 and TRBJ2-1, with 13 positions matching TRBD2. Germline assignment: CDR1 LGHDT and CDR2 YNNKEL (reference sequence). The CDR3 has 16 residues. V lost 7 bases, J lost 4 bases, and 7 bases stayed unmatched.

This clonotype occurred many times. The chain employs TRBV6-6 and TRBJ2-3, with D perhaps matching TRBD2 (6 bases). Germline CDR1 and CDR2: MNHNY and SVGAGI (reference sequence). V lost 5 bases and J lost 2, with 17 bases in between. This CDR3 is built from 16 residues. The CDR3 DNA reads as TGTGCCAGCAGTACGCCGAGGGAGGTTATCACAGATACGCAGTATTTT. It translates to CASSTPREVITDTQYF.

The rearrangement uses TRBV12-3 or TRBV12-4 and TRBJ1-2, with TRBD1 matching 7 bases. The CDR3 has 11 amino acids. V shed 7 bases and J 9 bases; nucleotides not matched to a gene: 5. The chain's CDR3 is CASTVGGSYTF. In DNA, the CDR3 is TGTGCCAGCACTGTAGGGGGCAGCTACACCTTC.